The sample holds a few counts of the clone carrying this T cell receptor beta chain. The antigen is unknown. This entry is derived from a study of long-term antiretroviral therapy in people with HIV. Overall study findings and caveats: HIV repertoires spanned narrower CDR3 length ranges than controls. Clonal populations expanded prior to ART predominated within the repertoire at all time points.

Researchers ran immunoSEQ v3.0 at survey level. It was roughly 40,000-55,000 T-cell genomes per sample that sequencing targeted. TCRdb's table, derived via immunoSEQ multiplex PCR, lists solely in-frame clones and lacks some. This sample has around 20,000 clones, with just over 75% found just once. Source: unsorted PBMCs, taken 0.5 years before starting antiretroviral therapy. This TCR was sampled from a woman aged 45-65 years with HIV.

The CDR3 bases are TGTGCTAGTGGTTTGTACCTCTGGGCTACCGGGGAGCTGTTTTTT. This encodes CASGLYLWATGELFF. The chain is built from TRBV12-5 and TRBJ2-2, with D uncertain. V lost 2 bases and J 5 bases, leaving 12 bases between the germline ends. This CDR3 contains 15 residues. CDR1 is LGHNT, CDR2 FRNRAP, per germline.